This TCR beta chain was recorded in a study of response to subunit inactivated influenza vaccine. Study-wide results and limits: Every seasonal influenza vaccination brings in few new T cells, the authors suggested.

Using its own MiXCR run on the RT-PCR reads, TCRdb lists one record per CDR3 protein. The profile shows 710,000 or so distinct CDR3 sequences, approximately 15% of them singletons. V lost 5 bases, J lost 6 bases, and 8 bases stayed unmatched. CDR1 is MNHEY and CDR2 is SVGAGI in the germline V gene. The CDR3 runs 16 residues. With regard to this clonotype: The antigen is undetermined.

The sequence was collected from a man in his fifties or sixties who received an inactivated influenza vaccine. The chain joins TRBV6-5 to TRBJ2-2; 11 bases fit TRBD2. The starting material was PBMCs from blood, obtained 11 to 12 days after vaccination. The CDR3 coding sequence is TGTGCCAGCAGTAACCCCCAACTAGCGGGGGCCGGGGAGCTGTTTTTT. It specifies CASSNPQLAGAGELFF.